This T cell receptor beta chain appears in the sequencing data of a study of PD-L1 blockade in urothelial cancer. About the study: Males with urothelial cancer arising in the bladder constituted twenty-five of the 29 patients. Analysis of the blood was performed 3 weeks (second dose) and 6 weeks after treatment start.

Indicated time point: peripheral blood 6 weeks after treatment start. This clone showed up just a few times. Generated by immunoSEQ multiplex PCR, the TCRdb table keeps only in-frame clones and is missing some. The repertoire includes roughly 32,000 clones, about nine tenths of them detected once, and roughly 8% sits in the top ten. The clonotype was recovered from a man older than 75 with urothelial cancer. This specimen was PBMCs, taken around atezolizumab (anti-PD-L1) treatment.

CDR3 nucleotides: TGTGCCAGCAGCTCAATATGGCGGGGCTCCTACGAGCAGTACTTC. Its protein is CASSSIWRGSYEQYF. J is TRBJ2-7 and V is TRBV11-2, with D possibly matching TRBD2 (6 bases). Germline V gene data show CDR1 as SGHAT and CDR2 as FQNNGV. V was cut by 4 bases and J by 0 bases, with 13 bases left in between. The CDR3 spans 15 residues.